A selection of T cell receptor beta chains follows, all from one sample in a study of shared clonotypes between healthy human individuals. Assay used: immunoSEQ multiplex PCR; TCRdb lists only in-frame clones, some missing. Of approximately 2,000,000 clones listed, 85% to 95% are singletons. The specimen sequenced was naive CD8+ T cells from PBMCs. These receptors were obtained from a man aged 18-30 years in good health. Some clones in this sample may be carry-over from other donors' samples. Both conserved end residues are part of each CDR3. The D gene is left open where the match is weak. The listing skips clone size in some rows; elsewhere it reads once, few, many or a size class.

clone_size: -; cdr3_length: 14; j_call: TRBJ2-5; d_call: TRBD1; v_call: TRBV4-3; cdr3_nt: TGCGCCAGCAGTGACAGGGGGCGGGGAGAGACCCAGTACTTC; cdr3_aa: CASSDRGRGETQYF
clone_size: few; cdr3_length: 15; j_call: TRBJ1-1; d_call: TRBD1; v_call: TRBV19; cdr3_nt: TGTGCCAGTAGTCCACGGGACAGGGCGGGCACTGAAGCTTTCTTT; cdr3_aa: CASSPRDRAGTEAFF
clone_size: -; cdr3_length: 16; j_call: TRBJ1-4; d_call: -; v_call: TRBV5-1; cdr3_nt: TGCGCCAGCAGCTTGGAGGGGGGCCGGCCTTTTGAAAAACTGTTTTTT; cdr3_aa: CASSLEGGRPFEKLFF
clone_size: -; cdr3_length: 14; j_call: TRBJ1-1; d_call: TRBD1; v_call: TRBV30; cdr3_nt: TGTGCCTGGAGAAACGAGACAGGGGACACTGAAGCTTTCTTT; cdr3_aa: CAWRNETGDTEAFF
clone_size: -; cdr3_length: 13; j_call: TRBJ1-5; d_call: -; v_call: TRBV6-5; cdr3_nt: TGTGCCAGCAGTTCGGCGGGTCATCAGCCCCAGCATTTT; cdr3_aa: CASSSAGHQPQHF
clone_size: once; cdr3_length: 17; j_call: TRBJ1-5; d_call: TRBD1; v_call: TRBV28; cdr3_nt: TGTGCCAGCAGCTTAAGGGGGACAGGGGGCATAAATCAGCCCCAGCATTTT; cdr3_aa: CASSLRGTGGINQPQHF
clone_size: -; cdr3_length: 14; j_call: TRBJ2-7; d_call: TRBD1; v_call: TRBV5-6; cdr3_nt: TGTGCCAGCAGGCCAGGACAGGAACCCTACGAGCAGTACTTC; cdr3_aa: CASRPGQEPYEQYF
clone_size: -; cdr3_length: 15; j_call: TRBJ1-1; d_call: TRBD1; v_call: TRBV11-3; cdr3_nt: TGTGCCAGCCGACAGGGAAAAACCCATTTCAGCGAAGCTTTCTTT; cdr3_aa: CASRQGKTHFSEAFF
clone_size: -; cdr3_length: 17; j_call: TRBJ2-2; d_call: -; v_call: TRBV5-1; cdr3_nt: TGCGCCAGCAGCTTGGCCGAGGGGGGCGTGGGCCCCGGGGAGCTGTTTTTT; cdr3_aa: CASSLAEGGVGPGELFF
clone_size: -; cdr3_length: 15; j_call: TRBJ2-7; d_call: TRBD2; v_call: TRBV25-1; cdr3_nt: TGTGCCAGCAGGCCCCGACTAGCGGCGTCCTACGAGCAGTACTTC; cdr3_aa: CASRPRLAASYEQYF
clone_size: -; cdr3_length: 14; j_call: TRBJ2-5; d_call: TRBD2; v_call: TRBV10-2; cdr3_nt: TGCGCCAGCAAAAACGGGAGGGCCTCGGAGACCCAGTACTTC; cdr3_aa: CASKNGRASETQYF
clone_size: -; cdr3_length: 15; j_call: TRBJ2-3; d_call: -; v_call: TRBV27; cdr3_nt: TGTGCCAGCAGTTCCCGGGTGAAGAGCACAGATACGCAGTATTTT; cdr3_aa: CASSSRVKSTDTQYF
clone_size: once; cdr3_length: 15; j_call: TRBJ2-7; d_call: -; v_call: TRBV11-2; cdr3_nt: TGTGCCAGCAGCTTAGGGCCCGGTGGGGGGAGGGAGCAGTACTTC; cdr3_aa: CASSLGPGGGREQYF
clone_size: -; cdr3_length: 15; j_call: TRBJ2-3; d_call: -; v_call: TRBV29-1; cdr3_nt: TGCAGCGTTGGATTTGGGCGGCTACGCACAGATACGCAGTATTTT; cdr3_aa: CSVGFGRLRTDTQYF
clone_size: -; cdr3_length: 17; j_call: TRBJ1-1; d_call: -; v_call: TRBV18; cdr3_nt: TGTGCCAGCTCACCGATTACGCTAAGGGGCAGAAACACTGAAGCTTTCTTT; cdr3_aa: CASSPITLRGRNTEAFF
clone_size: -; cdr3_length: 15; j_call: TRBJ2-7; d_call: -; v_call: TRBV2; cdr3_nt: TGTGCCAGCAGCCCCGGTTCCTGGAGGGACTACGAGCAGTACTTC; cdr3_aa: CASSPGSWRDYEQYF
clone_size: -; cdr3_length: 13; j_call: TRBJ2-1; d_call: -; v_call: TRBV27; cdr3_nt: TGTGCCAGCAGCCGGACGATGTACAATGAGCAGTTCTTC; cdr3_aa: CASSRTMYNEQFF
clone_size: -; cdr3_length: 16; j_call: TRBJ1-1; d_call: TRBD1; v_call: TRBV18; cdr3_nt: TGTGCCAGCTCATACGCAGGACAGGGGATCTGGACTGAAGCTTTCTTT; cdr3_aa: CASSYAGQGIWTEAFF
clone_size: -; cdr3_length: 16; j_call: TRBJ2-3; d_call: -; v_call: TRBV7-3; cdr3_nt: TGTGCCAGCAGCTTAAATGGAGGAGAAACCGTAGATACGCAGTATTTT; cdr3_aa: CASSLNGGETVDTQYF
clone_size: -; cdr3_length: 16; j_call: TRBJ2-2; d_call: -; v_call: TRBV4-1; cdr3_nt: TGCGCCAGCAGCCAAGCCCCGGGAGCGAACACCGGGGAGCTGTTTTTT; cdr3_aa: CASSQAPGANTGELFF
clone_size: -; cdr3_length: 15; j_call: TRBJ2-3; d_call: -; v_call: TRBV5-6; cdr3_nt: TGTGCCAGCAGCCCCAGACAGGAAAGCACAGATACGCAGTATTTT; cdr3_aa: CASSPRQESTDTQYF
clone_size: -; cdr3_length: 17; j_call: TRBJ2-1; d_call: -; v_call: TRBV27; cdr3_nt: TGTGCCAGCAGTTCCCCTCTATTGGCAACCACCTACAATGAGCAGTTCTTC; cdr3_aa: CASSSPLLATTYNEQFF
clone_size: -; cdr3_length: 15; j_call: TRBJ2-3; d_call: -; v_call: TRBV28; cdr3_nt: TGTGCCAGCAGCACCCACAGGGTTAGCACAGATACGCAGTATTTT; cdr3_aa: CASSTHRVSTDTQYF
clone_size: -; cdr3_length: 16; j_call: TRBJ1-4; d_call: TRBD1; v_call: TRBV18; cdr3_nt: TGTGCCAGCTCACACGTACCGGGACAGCGAAATGAAAAACTGTTTTTT; cdr3_aa: CASSHVPGQRNEKLFF
clone_size: -; cdr3_length: 15; j_call: TRBJ2-6; d_call: -; v_call: TRBV6-5; cdr3_nt: TGTGCCAGCTCTGTAACCTACTCTGGGGCCAACGTCCTGACTTTC; cdr3_aa: CASSVTYSGANVLTF
clone_size: -; cdr3_length: 15; j_call: TRBJ2-7; d_call: TRBD2; v_call: TRBV11-3; cdr3_nt: TGTGCCAGCAGCTTAGGAGCGGGAAGCTCCTACGAGCAGTACTTC; cdr3_aa: CASSLGAGSSYEQYF
clone_size: -; cdr3_length: 11; j_call: TRBJ1-1; d_call: -; v_call: TRBV6-5; cdr3_nt: TGTGCCAGCAGCCAGGGTACTGAAGCTTTCTTT; cdr3_aa: CASSQGTEAFF
clone_size: -; cdr3_length: 14; j_call: TRBJ1-4; d_call: -; v_call: TRBV13; cdr3_nt: TGTGCCAGCAGCTCGGGGGGCAGGGGTGAAAAACTGTTTTTT; cdr3_aa: CASSSGGRGEKLFF
clone_size: -; cdr3_length: 16; j_call: TRBJ1-2; d_call: TRBD1; v_call: TRBV4-2; cdr3_nt: TGTGCCAGCAGCCAAGTGCGGGACAGATTATACTATGGCTACACCTTC; cdr3_aa: CASSQVRDRLYYGYTF
clone_size: -; cdr3_length: 13; j_call: TRBJ2-7; d_call: TRBD1; v_call: TRBV5-4; cdr3_nt: TGTGCCAGCAGCTCGGGACAGGGCTGGGAGCAGTACTTC; cdr3_aa: CASSSGQGWEQYF
clone_size: -; cdr3_length: 15; j_call: TRBJ2-7; d_call: -; v_call: TRBV27; cdr3_nt: TGTGCCAGCAGTCCACTACTAGTTGGGCCATACGAGCAGTACTTC; cdr3_aa: CASSPLLVGPYEQYF
clone_size: -; cdr3_length: 17; j_call: TRBJ2-2; d_call: TRBD2; v_call: TRBV11-2; cdr3_nt: TGTGCCAGCACTCATCGGGTCCAGCGGGAGTTATTCGGGGAGCTGTTTTTT; cdr3_aa: CASTHRVQRELFGELFF
clone_size: -; cdr3_length: 14; j_call: TRBJ2-1; d_call: TRBD2; v_call: TRBV28; cdr3_nt: TGTGCCAGCAGTTCCAGGGCGGGGGACAATGAGCAGTTCTTC; cdr3_aa: CASSSRAGDNEQFF
clone_size: -; cdr3_length: 15; j_call: TRBJ1-2; d_call: -; v_call: TRBV19; cdr3_nt: TGTGCCAGTAGCTTCTCGGCAGGATTTAACTATGGCTACACCTTC; cdr3_aa: CASSFSAGFNYGYTF
clone_size: few; cdr3_length: 13; j_call: TRBJ1-3; d_call: -; v_call: TRBV5-6; cdr3_nt: TGTGCCAGCAGCTGGAAACGGGGAAACACCATATATTTT; cdr3_aa: CASSWKRGNTIYF
clone_size: -; cdr3_length: 15; j_call: TRBJ2-7; d_call: TRBD1; v_call: TRBV9; cdr3_nt: TGTGCCAGCAGCGTAGACGACAGGGGGTCCTACGAGCAGTACTTC; cdr3_aa: CASSVDDRGSYEQYF
clone_size: -; cdr3_length: 15; j_call: TRBJ2-7; d_call: TRBD1; v_call: TRBV27; cdr3_nt: TGTGCCAGCAGTCCCGGGACAGGGGGAAGTTACGAGCAGTACTTC; cdr3_aa: CASSPGTGGSYEQYF
clone_size: -; cdr3_length: 14; j_call: TRBJ1-1; d_call: TRBD1; v_call: TRBV27; cdr3_nt: TGTGCCAGCAGCTCAAACAGGGGAAGCACTGAAGCTTTCTTT; cdr3_aa: CASSSNRGSTEAFF
clone_size: -; cdr3_length: 15; j_call: TRBJ1-2; d_call: TRBD1; v_call: TRBV4-1; cdr3_nt: TGCGCCAGCAGCCAAGATAGGACAGGGGGCTTTGGCTACACCTTC; cdr3_aa: CASSQDRTGGFGYTF
clone_size: -; cdr3_length: 12; j_call: TRBJ2-3; d_call: -; v_call: TRBV12-5; cdr3_nt: TGTGCTAGTGGTGAGAATGGGGATACGCAGTATTTT; cdr3_aa: CASGENGDTQYF
clone_size: -; cdr3_length: 13; j_call: TRBJ2-1; d_call: -; v_call: TRBV10-1; cdr3_nt: TGCGCCAGCAGTGATGGGGGTCTGGGTGAGCAGTTCTTC; cdr3_aa: CASSDGGLGEQFF
clone_size: -; cdr3_length: 15; j_call: TRBJ2-7; d_call: TRBD1; v_call: TRBV7-9; cdr3_nt: TGTGCCAGCAGCGTTACCGGACAGGGGTTATACGAGCAGTACTTC; cdr3_aa: CASSVTGQGLYEQYF
clone_size: -; cdr3_length: 16; j_call: TRBJ2-7; d_call: -; v_call: TRBV7-2; cdr3_nt: TGTGCCAGCAGCTACCCGCGTGGGGGCCTTTCCTACGAGCAGTACTTC; cdr3_aa: CASSYPRGGLSYEQYF
clone_size: -; cdr3_length: 13; j_call: TRBJ2-7; d_call: TRBD1; v_call: TRBV5-1; cdr3_nt: TGCGCCAGCAGCTGGACAGGGGCGGACGAGCAGTACTTC; cdr3_aa: CASSWTGADEQYF
clone_size: -; cdr3_length: 16; j_call: TRBJ2-7; d_call: -; v_call: TRBV28; cdr3_nt: TGTGCCAGCAGTTGGACCGGGGGTCTGAGCTCCTACGAGCAGTACTTC; cdr3_aa: CASSWTGGLSSYEQYF
clone_size: few; cdr3_length: 14; j_call: TRBJ1-5; d_call: -; v_call: TRBV2; cdr3_nt: TGTGCCAGCAGTGATTTACCTAGCAATCAGCCCCAGCATTTT; cdr3_aa: CASSDLPSNQPQHF
clone_size: once; cdr3_length: 16; j_call: TRBJ2-1; d_call: TRBD1; v_call: TRBV7-9; cdr3_nt: TGTGCCAGCGGCAACGACCAGGGACAGGGGACCTTCAAGCAGTTCTTC; cdr3_aa: CASGNDQGQGTFKQFF
clone_size: -; cdr3_length: 17; j_call: TRBJ2-3; d_call: TRBD2; v_call: TRBV5-1; cdr3_nt: TGCGCCAGCAGCCCCGGCGCCCTAGCGGGAGGAGAGGATACGCAGTATTTT; cdr3_aa: CASSPGALAGGEDTQYF
clone_size: once; cdr3_length: 16; j_call: TRBJ2-5; d_call: -; v_call: TRBV7-9; cdr3_nt: TGTGCCAGCAGCTTAGAGACCCCGGACCCTTCTGAGACCCAGTACTTC; cdr3_aa: CASSLETPDPSETQYF
clone_size: -; cdr3_length: 14; j_call: TRBJ2-1; d_call: -; v_call: TRBV27; cdr3_nt: TGTGCCAGCAGTTTAGCTGGGGCCTACAATGAGCAGTTCTTC; cdr3_aa: CASSLAGAYNEQFF
clone_size: -; cdr3_length: 16; j_call: TRBJ1-5; d_call: -; v_call: TRBV11-2; cdr3_nt: TGTGCCAGCACCATTTTTGGTTATCTGGGCAATCAGCCCCAGCATTTT; cdr3_aa: CASTIFGYLGNQPQHF
clone_size: -; cdr3_length: 13; j_call: TRBJ2-7; d_call: -; v_call: TRBV5-1; cdr3_nt: TGCGCCAGCAGTAGCGGACAGGATTACGAGCAGTACTTC; cdr3_aa: CASSSGQDYEQYF
clone_size: once; cdr3_length: 15; j_call: TRBJ2-1; d_call: TRBD1; v_call: TRBV11-3; cdr3_nt: TGTGCCAGCAGCTTGGGACAGGGGGCCTACAATGAGCAGTTCTTC; cdr3_aa: CASSLGQGAYNEQFF